Detailed here is one T cell receptor beta chain. cDNA came from approximately 0.5 to 1 ug RNA primed by random hexamers. MiXCR, applied by TCRdb to the immunoSEQ multiplex PCR reads, yields one record per CDR3 protein. The repertoire includes tens of thousands of distinct CDR3 sequences, 93% of them detected once, and over 0.12% sits in the top ten. The data are from a study of CD8 T cells in Susac syndrome. The germline V and J ends were trimmed by 5 bases and 4 bases, with 10 bases remaining between them. Germline values: CDR1 KGHSH, CDR2 LQKENI. The CDR3 contains 13 residues. The diagnostic criteria for definite or probable disease, as recently defined, were met by the patients with Susac syndrome.

Sequencing was performed on CD4+ T cells from PBMCs. The chain recombines TRBV18 with TRBJ2-3, with D uncertain. This TCR was sampled from a human donor with Susac syndrome. The CDR3 bases are TGTGCCAGCTCATTACATGACGCAGATACGCAGTATTTT. This encodes CASSLHDADTQYF.